This T cell receptor beta chain was observed in a study of T cells in Graves' hyperthyroidism and ophthalmopathy. Study-wide results and caveats: The blood repertoire included most of the expanded thyroid clonotypes above 0.001.

Per germline, CDR1 DFQATT and CDR2 SNEGSKA (reference sequence). V trimming: 7 bases; J trimming: 9 bases; junction bases outside the gene matches: 13. This CDR3 spans 15 amino acids. The sample holds a few counts of this clonotype. Its antigen is still unknown. The CDR3 regions of TCR beta were amplified from RNA transcripts. HTBI primers were the set used in a first-round RT-PCR of the TCR CDR3. TCRdb re-called the multiplex PCR reads with MiXCR, one entry per CDR3 protein. The repertoire consists of about 540,000 distinct CDR3 sequences, with about half occurring once and the leading ten covering roughly 7.7%. Diagnoses were established using clinical symptoms, serum thyroxine and TRAb, thyroid ultrasound and orbital computed tomography.

The specimen sequenced was peripheral blood or thyroid tissue (not recorded which). The chain employs TRBV20-1 and TRBJ2-1; 12 bases align to TRBD2. The clonotype originates from a woman younger than 30 with Graves' hyperthyroidism. The CDR3: CSGDSSGRAGAEQFF. Here the CDR3 DNA reads TGCAGTGGGGATTCTAGCGGGAGGGCCGGTGCTGAGCAGTTCTTC.